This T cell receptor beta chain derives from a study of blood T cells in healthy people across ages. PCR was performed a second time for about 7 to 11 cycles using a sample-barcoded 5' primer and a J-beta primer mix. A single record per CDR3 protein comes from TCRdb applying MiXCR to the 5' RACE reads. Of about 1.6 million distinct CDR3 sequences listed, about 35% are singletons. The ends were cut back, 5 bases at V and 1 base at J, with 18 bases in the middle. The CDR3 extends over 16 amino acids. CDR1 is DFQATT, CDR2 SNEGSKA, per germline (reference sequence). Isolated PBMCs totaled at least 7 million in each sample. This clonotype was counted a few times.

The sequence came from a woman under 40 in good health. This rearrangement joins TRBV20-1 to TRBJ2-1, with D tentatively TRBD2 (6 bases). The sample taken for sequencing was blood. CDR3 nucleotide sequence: TGCAGTGCTGTAGCTAGCGTAGCCGAGTCCTACAATGAGCAGTTCTTC. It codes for CSAVASVAESYNEQFF.